The clone carrying this TCR beta chain was detected only once. These data belong to a study of blood T cell repertoires in COVID-19. The data were produced by immunoSEQ multiplex PCR, yet TCRdb's version contains in-frame clones alone and is incomplete. The data show 95,000 to 150,000 clones, 82% seen once. Germline V gene lookup returns CDR1 SGHTS and CDR2 YDEGEE. CDR3 length equals 15 residues. The V and J ends lost 3 bases and 3 bases, in that order; junction bases with no gene match: 8. This TCR was sampled from a woman in her seventies with acute or convalescent COVID-19. J is TRBJ2-7 and V is TRBV5-8, with 8 bases aligning to TRBD1. The material sequenced was peripheral blood. CDR3 loop: CASSSRQGLDYEQYF. The CDR3 DNA follows: TGTGCCAGCAGCTCGAGACAGGGGCTGGACTACGAGCAGTACTTC.